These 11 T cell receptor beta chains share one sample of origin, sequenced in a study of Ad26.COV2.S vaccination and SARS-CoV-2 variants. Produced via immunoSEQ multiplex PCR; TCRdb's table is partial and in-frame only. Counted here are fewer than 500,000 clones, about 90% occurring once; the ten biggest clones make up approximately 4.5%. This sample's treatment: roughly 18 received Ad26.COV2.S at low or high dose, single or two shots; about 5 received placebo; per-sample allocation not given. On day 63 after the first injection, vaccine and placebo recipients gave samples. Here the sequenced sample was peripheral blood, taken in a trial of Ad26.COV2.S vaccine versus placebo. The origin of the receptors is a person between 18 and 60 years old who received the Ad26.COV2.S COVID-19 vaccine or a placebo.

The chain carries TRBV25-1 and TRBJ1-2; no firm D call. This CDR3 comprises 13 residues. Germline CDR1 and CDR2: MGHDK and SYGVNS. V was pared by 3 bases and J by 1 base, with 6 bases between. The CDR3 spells CASSEGFNYGYTF. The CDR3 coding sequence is TGTGCCAGCAGTGAGGGATTTAACTATGGCTACACCTTC.

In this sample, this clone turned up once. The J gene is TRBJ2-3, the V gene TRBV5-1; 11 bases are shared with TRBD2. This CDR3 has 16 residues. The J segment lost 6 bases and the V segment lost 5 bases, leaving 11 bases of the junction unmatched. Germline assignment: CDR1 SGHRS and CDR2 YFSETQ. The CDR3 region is CASRPNSGRARDTQYF. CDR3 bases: TGCGCCAGCAGACCGAATAGCGGGAGGGCCCGGGATACGCAGTATTTT.

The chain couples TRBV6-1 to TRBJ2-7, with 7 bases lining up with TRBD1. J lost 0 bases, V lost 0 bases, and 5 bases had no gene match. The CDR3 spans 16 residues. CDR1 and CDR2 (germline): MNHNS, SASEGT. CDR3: CASSEATGRSSYEQYF. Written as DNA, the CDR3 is TGTGCCAGCAGTGAAGCGACAGGGCGCAGCTCCTACGAGCAGTACTTC.

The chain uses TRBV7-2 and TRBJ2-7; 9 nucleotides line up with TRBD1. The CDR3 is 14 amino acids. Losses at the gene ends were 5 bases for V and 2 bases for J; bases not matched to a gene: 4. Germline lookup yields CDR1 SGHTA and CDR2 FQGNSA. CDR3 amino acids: CASSRRDRAYEQYF. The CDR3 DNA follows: TGTGCCAGCAGCCGTCGGGACAGGGCCTACGAGCAGTACTTC. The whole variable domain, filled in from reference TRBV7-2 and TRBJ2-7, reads GAGVSQSPSNKVTEKGKDVELRCDPISGHTALYWYRQSLGQGLEFLIYFQGNSAPDKSGLPSDRFSAERTGGSVSTLTIQRTQQEDSAVYLCASSRRDRAYEQYFGPGTRLTVT.

The CDR3 region is CASSVGPALNTGELFF. CDR3 bases: TGTGCCAGCAGCGTAGGTCCCGCCCTCAACACCGGGGAGCTGTTTTTT. The chain joins TRBV9 to TRBJ2-2; no reliable D call. Per the germline V gene, CDR1 is SGDLS and CDR2 is YYNGEE. V was cut by 0 bases and J by 2 bases, with 11 bases left in between. CDR3 length equals 16 residues.

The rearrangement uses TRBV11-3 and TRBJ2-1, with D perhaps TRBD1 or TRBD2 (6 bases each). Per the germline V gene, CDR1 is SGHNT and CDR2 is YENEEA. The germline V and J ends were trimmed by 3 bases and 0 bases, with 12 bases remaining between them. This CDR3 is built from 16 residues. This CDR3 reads CASSLGGLSSYNEQFF. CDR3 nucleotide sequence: TGTGCCAGCAGCTTGGGGGGCCTCAGCTCCTACAATGAGCAGTTCTTC.

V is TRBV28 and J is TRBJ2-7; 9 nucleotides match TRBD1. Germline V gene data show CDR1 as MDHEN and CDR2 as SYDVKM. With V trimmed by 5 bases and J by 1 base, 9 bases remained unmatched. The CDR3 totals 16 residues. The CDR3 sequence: CASSTSGTGFSYEQYF. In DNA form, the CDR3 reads TGTGCCAGCAGTACTTCTGGGACAGGGTTTTCCTACGAGCAGTACTTC.

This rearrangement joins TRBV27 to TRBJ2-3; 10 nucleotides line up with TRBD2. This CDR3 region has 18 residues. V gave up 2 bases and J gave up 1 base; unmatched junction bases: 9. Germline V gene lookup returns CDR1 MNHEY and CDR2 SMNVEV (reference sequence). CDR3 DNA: TGTGCCAGCAGTTTAGGTAGCGGGAGGCGAGGGGGCACAGATACGCAGTATTTT. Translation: CASSLGSGRRGGTDTQYF.

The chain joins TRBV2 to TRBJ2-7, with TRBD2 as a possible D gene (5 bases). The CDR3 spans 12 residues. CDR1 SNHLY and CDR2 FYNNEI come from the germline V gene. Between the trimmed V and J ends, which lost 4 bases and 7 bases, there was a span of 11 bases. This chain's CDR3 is CASSAWPGEQYF. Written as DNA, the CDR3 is TGTGCCAGCAGTGCTTGGCCGGGGGAGCAGTACTTC.

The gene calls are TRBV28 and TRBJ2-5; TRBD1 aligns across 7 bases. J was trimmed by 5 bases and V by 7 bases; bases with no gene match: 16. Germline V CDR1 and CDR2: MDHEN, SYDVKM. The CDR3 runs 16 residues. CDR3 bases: TGTGCCAGCACCCAATTACCCGACAGGGCCGGGGAGACCCAGTACTTC. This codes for CASTQLPDRAGETQYF.

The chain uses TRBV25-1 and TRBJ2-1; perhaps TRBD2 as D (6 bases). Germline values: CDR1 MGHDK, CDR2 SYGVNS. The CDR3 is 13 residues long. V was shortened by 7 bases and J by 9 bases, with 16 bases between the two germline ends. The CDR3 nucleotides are TGTGCCAGCACCGGGACTCAGCCGCTTGAGCAGTTCTTC. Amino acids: CASTGTQPLEQFF.